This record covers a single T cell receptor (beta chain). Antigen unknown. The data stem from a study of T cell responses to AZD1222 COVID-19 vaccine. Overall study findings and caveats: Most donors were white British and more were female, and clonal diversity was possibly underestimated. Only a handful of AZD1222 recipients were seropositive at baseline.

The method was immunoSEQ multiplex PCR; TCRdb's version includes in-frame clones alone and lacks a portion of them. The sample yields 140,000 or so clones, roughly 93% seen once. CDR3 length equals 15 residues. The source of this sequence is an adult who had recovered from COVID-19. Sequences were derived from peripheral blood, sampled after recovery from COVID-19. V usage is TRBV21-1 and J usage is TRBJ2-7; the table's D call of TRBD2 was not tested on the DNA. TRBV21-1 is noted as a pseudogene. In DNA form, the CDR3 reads TGTGCCAGCAGCAAAGTAGGAGGACTCCCGGCCGAGCAGTACTTC. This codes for CASSKVGGLPAEQYF.